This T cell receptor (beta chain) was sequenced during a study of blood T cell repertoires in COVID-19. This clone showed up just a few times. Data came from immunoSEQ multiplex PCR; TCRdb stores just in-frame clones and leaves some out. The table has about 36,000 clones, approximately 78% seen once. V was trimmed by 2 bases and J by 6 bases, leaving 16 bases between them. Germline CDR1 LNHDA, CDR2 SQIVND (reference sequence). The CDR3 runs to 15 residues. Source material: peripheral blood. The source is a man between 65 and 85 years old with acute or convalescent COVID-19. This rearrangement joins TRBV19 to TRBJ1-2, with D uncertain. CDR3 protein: CASSIYTAQFDGYTF. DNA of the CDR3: TGTGCCAGTAGTATATACACCGCCCAGTTTGATGGCTACACCTTC.